The present TCR beta chain was sequenced within a study of metastatic and nonmetastatic thyroid tumors. Study-wide findings and caveats: A significant increase in TCR beta diversity was reportedly seen in malignant thyroid tumors relative to benign nodules, in blood and tumor.

Until they underwent thyroid surgery, no patient had received any treatment. MiXCR reprocessed the PCR reads for TCRdb. The profile covers fewer than 20,000 clones, with around a third appearing a single time and about a tenth taken by the ten largest. The sample holds many counts of this clone. Its antigen is unidentified. This CDR3 region has 15 residues. Germline CDR1 MNHNS, CDR2 SASEGT. V shed 5 bases, J shed 8 bases, and the junction held 11 bases outside the gene matches. The material sequenced was tumor tissue. V and J are TRBV6-1 and TRBJ2-1; TRBD2 aligns across 8 bases. The clonotype comes from a male donor with papillary thyroid cancer or a benign thyroid nodule (not recorded which). Some clones in this sample may be carry-over from other donors' samples. The chain's CDR3 is CASSSRGAPADEQFF. The CDR3 DNA reads TGTGCCAGCAGTTCGCGGGGGGCCCCCGCCGATGAGCAGTTCTTC.